One sample yielded the 24 T cell receptor beta chains listed below, sequenced in a study of cytomegalovirus exposure and HLA in healthy donors. The PCR employed 60 Vbeta primers together with 13 Jbeta primers. Produced via immunoSEQ multiplex PCR; TCRdb's table is partial and in-frame only. The sample has 220,000 or so clones; 70% to 80% are singletons. Sequenced input: PBMCs. All receptors derive from a woman aged 25-40 years in good health and CMV-seronegative.

The rearrangement joins TRBV11-2 to TRBJ2-5; D is perhaps TRBD2 (6 bases). Looked up from germline, CDR1 is SGHAT and CDR2 is FQNNGV. With 3 bases removed from V and 4 bases from J, the gap between germline ends came to 9 bases. The length of the CDR3 is 13 residues. CDR3 sequence (DNA): TGTGCCAGCAGCTTTGGTAGCGGAGAGACCCAGTACTTC. Translating gives CASSFGSGETQYF.

Comments on this clone: Mismatch with germline at one junction end may stem from a read error. The chain is built from TRBV5-1 and TRBJ2-5; a weak D match, TRBD1 (6 bases). The CDR3 runs 14 residues. Germline V CDR1 and CDR2: SGHRS, YFSETQ. The CDR3, as DNA: TGCGCCCGCAGCTTGATAGGGGGCCAAGAGACCCAGTACTTC. Its protein product is CARSLIGGQETQYF.

The rearrangement joins TRBV5-1 to TRBJ2-1; 9 positions match TRBD2. Germline V lookup: CDR1 SGHRS, CDR2 YFSETQ. After removal of 5 bases from V and 1 base from J, the junction contained 4 bases not matched to a gene. This CDR3 has 15 amino acids. CDR3 bases: TGCGCCAGCAGGGTAGCGGGAGATTCCTACAATGAGCAGTTCTTC. Translating it yields CASRVAGDSYNEQFF.

The chain recombines TRBV2 with TRBJ2-1, with D perhaps TRBD2 (6 bases). Germline V gives CDR1 SNHLY, CDR2 FYNNEI. V was trimmed by 7 bases and J by 8 bases, leaving 15 bases between them. The CDR3 contains 13 residues. CDR3 protein: CASNKASEDEQFF. CDR3 coding DNA: TGTGCCAGCAATAAAGCTAGCGAGGATGAGCAGTTCTTC.

The chain has TRBV7-9 and TRBJ1-5; TRBD1 matches at 10 bases. Germline assignment: CDR1 SEHNR and CDR2 FQNEAQ (reference sequence). V lost 4 bases to trimming and J lost 6 bases; unmatched junction nucleotides: 6. The CDR3 extends over 15 amino acids. CDR3: CASSSGQGIAQPQHF. In DNA form, the CDR3 reads TGTGCCAGCAGCTCGGGACAGGGGATTGCTCAGCCCCAGCATTTT.

J is TRBJ1-1 and V is TRBV18; the D gene is possibly TRBD1 (5 bases). The length of the CDR3 is 14 residues. Germline assignment: CDR1 KGHSH and CDR2 LQKENI. V was clipped by 0 bases and J by 4 bases, with 9 bases between them. This chain's CDR3 is CASSPPTGATEAFF. CDR3 DNA: TGTGCCAGCTCACCACCGACTGGGGCCACTGAAGCTTTCTTT.

The V and J genes are TRBV28 and TRBJ2-3; 8 bases match TRBD2. Germline loops: CDR1 MDHEN, CDR2 SYDVKM. The CDR3 has 16 residues. J gave up 5 bases and V 2 bases, and 9 bases lay outside the gene matches. The CDR3 DNA reads TGTGCCAGCAGTTTAATTTACCGGGAGGGCCTAGATACGCAGTATTTT. Residues: CASSLIYREGLDTQYF.

This clone was recorded once. This chain connects TRBV7-6 to TRBJ2-7; D is unresolved. Germline values: CDR1 SGHVS, CDR2 FNYEAQ. V lost 1 base to trimming and J lost 3 bases, with 10 bases between them. The CDR3 spans 14 residues. The CDR3 DNA reads as TGTGCCAGCAGCTTAGGAGGCATCCGCTACGAGCAGTACTTC. Its protein is CASSLGGIRYEQYF.

V and J are TRBV6-4 and TRBJ2-2; 7 positions agree with TRBD2. Germline trimming cut 0 bases from V and 3 bases from J; bases unmatched to any gene: 1. This CDR3 is built from 15 residues. The germline V gene has CDR1 MRHNA and CDR2 SNTAGT. The DNA of the CDR3 is TGTGCCAGCAGTGACTCGGCGGGGGACACCGGGGAGCTGTTTTTT. Protein: CASSDSAGDTGELFF.

The chain joins TRBV2 to TRBJ2-3, with TRBD2 identical over 13 bases. Germline V gives CDR1 SNHLY, CDR2 FYNNEI. Trimming at V came to 7 bases and at J to 4 bases, leaving 2 bases not matched to a gene. The CDR3 runs to 14 residues. The CDR3 protein is CASKLAGGADTQYF. The CDR3 nucleotides are TGTGCCAGCAAACTAGCGGGAGGGGCAGATACGCAGTATTTT.

This clone has a handful of counts. V gene TRBV6-5 combines with J gene TRBJ2-4, with TRBD2 matching 8 bases. The V segment lost 5 bases and the J segment 3 bases; nucleotides outside the gene matches: 6. Looked up from germline, CDR1 is MNHEY and CDR2 is SVGAGI. This CDR3 is built from 15 residues. DNA for the CDR3: TGTGCCAGCAGTGGGACTAGTTCCGGCAAAAACATTCAGTACTTC. Protein sequence: CASSGTSSGKNIQYF.

Comment on this clone: The junction differs from germline at one of its ends, possibly a read error. The chain carries TRBV7-9 and TRBJ2-1; no definite D call. The CDR3 length is 12 residues. Germline V CDR1 and CDR2: SEHNR, FQNEAQ (reference sequence). The CDR3: CSSSSYYDEQFF. The DNA of the CDR3 is TGTTCCAGCAGCTCGTACTACGATGAGCAGTTCTTC.

The chain carries TRBV7-2 and TRBJ1-1, with a possible D match to TRBD1 (5 bases). The CDR3 contains 15 residues. The germline gives CDR1 SGHTA, CDR2 FQGNSA. Trimming shortened V by 8 bases and J by 0 bases, and 16 bases separated the two germline ends. This CDR3 reads CASGTPRALNTEAFF. The CDR3 DNA sequence: TGTGCCAGCGGCACCCCCAGGGCCCTGAACACTGAAGCTTTCTTT.

The chain employs TRBV18 and TRBJ2-7; 7 bases are a match to TRBD2. Germline-derived CDR1 and CDR2 are KGHSH and LQKENI. The CDR3 is 15 residues long. V dropped 2 bases and J dropped 5; count of bases not matched to a gene: 9. The CDR3 spells CASSPSAGVGHEQYF. The CDR3 DNA reads TGTGCCAGCTCACCATCCGCGGGAGTCGGCCACGAGCAGTACTTC.

The chain combines TRBV5-4 with TRBJ2-7; possible D gene TRBD2, 6 bases. Trimming took 3 bases from V and 3 from J, leaving 13 bases between them. The CDR3 is made up of 14 amino acids. Germline CDR1 reads SGHNT; CDR2 reads YYREEE (reference sequence). As DNA, the CDR3 is TGTGCCAGCAGCTCCCGGGAGACTGGCTACGAGCAGTACTTC. Translating it yields CASSSRETGYEQYF.

The chain is built from TRBV6-5 and TRBJ1-1; D gene unclear. This CDR3 has 13 amino acids. V was trimmed by 7 bases and J by 0 bases, leaving 9 bases between them. The V gene's germline CDR1 is MNHEY and CDR2 SVGAGI. The CDR3 sequence: CASTAGMNTEAFF. CDR3 nucleotide sequence: TGTGCCAGCACAGCCGGGATGAACACTGAAGCTTTCTTT.

This rearrangement joins TRBV11-2 to TRBJ2-6; 10 nucleotides line up with TRBD2. This CDR3 contains 19 residues. Germline CDR1 SGHAT, CDR2 FQNNGV. The ends lost 4 bases at V and 0 bases at J; junction bases unmatched: 9. The CDR3 sequence: CASSSRVSGGVSGANVLTF. As DNA, the CDR3 is TGTGCCAGCAGCTCTAGAGTGAGCGGGGGGGTCTCTGGGGCCAACGTCCTGACTTTC.

This chain joins TRBV30 and TRBJ2-7, with 12 bases aligning to TRBD2. Germline V CDR1 and CDR2: GTSNPN, SVGIG (reference sequence). V was pared by 1 base and J by 5 bases, with 3 bases of the junction left unmatched. CDR3 length: 14 amino acids. The CDR3 protein is CAWSGLAGEDEQYF. The CDR3 nucleotides are TGTGCCTGGAGTGGACTAGCGGGGGAAGACGAGCAGTACTTC. Supplemented by reference TRBV30 and TRBJ2-7, the full variable domain reads SQTIHQWPATLVQPVGSPLSLECTVEGTSNPNLYWYRQAAGRGLQLLFYSVGIGQISSEVPQNLSASRPQDRQFILSSKKLLLSDSGFYLCAWSGLAGEDEQYFGPGTRLTVT.

This clone was detected once. The V call is TRBV15, the J call TRBJ1-1, with a possible D match to TRBD1 (6 bases). From germline, CDR1 is LNHNV and CDR2 YYDKDF (reference sequence). V lost 3 bases to trimming and J lost 5 bases, with 16 bases between them. The CDR3 totals 15 residues. The CDR3 DNA follows: TGTGCCACCAGCAGTGAACCGGGACATTCGACTGAAGCTTTCTTT. Translated: CATSSEPGHSTEAFF.

The rearrangement joins TRBV7-9 to TRBJ2-7, with 11 bases lining up with TRBD2. V trimming: 5 bases; J trimming: 4 bases; junction bases outside the gene matches: 4. This CDR3 spans 14 amino acids. Germline loops: CDR1 SEHNR, CDR2 FQNEAQ (reference sequence). The chain's CDR3 is CASSELAGEYEQYF. In nucleotides, the CDR3 is TGTGCCAGCAGCGAACTAGCGGGAGAATACGAGCAGTACTTC.

The chain employs TRBV7-2 and TRBJ2-1, with 7 bases aligning to TRBD2. V lost 4 bases, J lost 8 bases, and 11 bases stayed unmatched. Germline CDR1 is SGHTA and CDR2 is FQGNSA. The CDR3 has 15 amino acids. The CDR3 here is CASSYLSGGRHEQFF. Here the CDR3 DNA reads TGTGCCAGCAGCTACCTATCGGGAGGCCGCCATGAGCAGTTCTTC.

Turning to this clone: This likely traces to a read error, being one base from a far larger clone. The genes are TRBV5-1 and TRBJ1-4; D gene uncertain. This CDR3 contains 13 residues. The V gene's germline CDR1 is SGHRS and CDR2 YFSETQ. Trimming took off 4 bases at V and 11 bases at J, with 15 bases between the two ends. In nucleotides, the CDR3 is TGCGCCAGCAGCCCAATTATTACTATGAAACTGTTTTTT. Translating it yields CASSPIITMKLFF.

This chain links TRBV21-1 with TRBJ2-2; the DNA was not used to check the table's D call, TRBD2. TRBV21-1 counts as a pseudogene. This CDR3 has 18 amino acids. The CDR3 is CASSKMGLAGGPPGELFF. CDR3 in DNA: TGTGCCAGCAGCAAAATGGGACTAGCGGGGGGGCCCCCCGGGGAGCTGTTTTTT.

This clone occurred a few times. Lacking the conserved final phenylalanine or tryptophan, this CDR3 likely reflects a read error. The chain uses TRBV30 and TRBJ1-1; D might be TRBD1 (6 bases). CDR1 GTSNPN and CDR2 SVGIG come from the germline V gene (reference sequence). The CDR3 runs 15 residues. Trimming took 5 bases from V and 3 from J, leaving 19 bases between them. CDR3 bases: TGTGCCTGGGACACAGGGTATAGAAAGGACACTGAAGCTTTCTTG. This gives the protein CAWDTGYRKDTEAFL.